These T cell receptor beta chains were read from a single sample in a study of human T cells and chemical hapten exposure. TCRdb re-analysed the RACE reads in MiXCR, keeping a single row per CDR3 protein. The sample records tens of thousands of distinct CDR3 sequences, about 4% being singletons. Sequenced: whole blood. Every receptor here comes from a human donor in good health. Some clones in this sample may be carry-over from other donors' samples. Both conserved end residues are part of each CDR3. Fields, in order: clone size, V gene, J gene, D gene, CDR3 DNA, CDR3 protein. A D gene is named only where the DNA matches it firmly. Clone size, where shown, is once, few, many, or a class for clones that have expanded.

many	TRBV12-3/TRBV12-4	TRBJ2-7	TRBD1	TGTGCCAGCAGTCACCATTCACAGGGGGCTTACGAGCAGTACTTC	CASSHHSQGAYEQYF
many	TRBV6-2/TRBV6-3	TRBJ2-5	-	TGTGCCAGCAGTTCAGGGGTCCCAGAGACCCAGTACTTC	CASSSGVPETQYF
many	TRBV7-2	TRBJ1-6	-	TGTGCCAGCAGCTTAAGACAGAATAATAATTCACCCCTCCACTTT	CASSLRQNNNSPLHF
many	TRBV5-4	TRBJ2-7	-	TGTGCCAGCGGAGGGACCTCCTACGAGCAGTACTTC	CASGGTSYEQYF
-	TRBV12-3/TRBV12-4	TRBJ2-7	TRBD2	TGTGCCAGCAGTTGGCTAGCGGGAGGGCGGGGGTACGAGCAGTACTTC	CASSWLAGGRGYEQYF
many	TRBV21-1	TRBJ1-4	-	TGTGCCAGCCCGTGGGTAAATGAAAAACTGTTTTTT	CASPWVNEKLFF
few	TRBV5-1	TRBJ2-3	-	TGCGCCAGCAGCTCCCCCCTAGCTCCCCACACAGATACGCAGTATTTT	CASSSPLAPHTDTQYF
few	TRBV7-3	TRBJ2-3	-	TGTGCCAGCAGCTTAGAGGGGGGAGGCCTGGGCACAGATACGCAGTATTTT	CASSLEGGGLGTDTQYF
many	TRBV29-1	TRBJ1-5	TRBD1	TGCAGCGTTGGGGGACAGGGCCTTCAGCCCCAGCATTTT	CSVGGQGLQPQHF
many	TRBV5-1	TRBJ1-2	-	TGCGCCAGCAGCTTGGGGGAGGGTCCGAACTATGGCTACACCTTC	CASSLGEGPNYGYTF
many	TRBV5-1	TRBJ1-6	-	TGCGCCAGCAGCTTGGCGGGACTCGATAATTCACCCCTCCACTTT	CASSLAGLDNSPLHF
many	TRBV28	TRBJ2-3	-	TGTGCCAGCAGTTTAAACAGGGCAGATACGCAGTATTTT	CASSLNRADTQYF
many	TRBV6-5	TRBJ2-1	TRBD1	TGTGCCAGCAGTCGAGACAGGGGGTTATCCTACAATGAGCAGTTCTTC	CASSRDRGLSYNEQFF
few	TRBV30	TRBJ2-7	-	TGTGCCTGGAGTCTTAATAGCGGAAACGAGCAGTACTTC	CAWSLNSGNEQYF
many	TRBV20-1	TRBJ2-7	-	TGCAGTGCTATACGGGCCGGGATGTACGAGCAGTACTTC	CSAIRAGMYEQYF
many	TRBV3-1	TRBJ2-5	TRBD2	TGTGCCAGCAGCCAAGTGCGCGGGAGGGCCGTAGAGACCCAGTACTTC	CASSQVRGRAVETQYF
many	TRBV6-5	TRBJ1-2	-	TGTGCCAGCAGTTACTGGGGGGGGGGCGGCTACACCTTC	CASSYWGGGGYTF
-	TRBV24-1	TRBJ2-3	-	TGTGCCACCAGTGATAAGACCGGCATGAATACGCAGTATTTT	CATSDKTGMNTQYF
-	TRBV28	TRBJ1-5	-	TGTGCCAGCAGTTCTACCGCGGGAAGCAATCAGCCCCAGCATTTT	CASSSTAGSNQPQHF
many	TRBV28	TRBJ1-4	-	TGTGCCACCCGACCTTCCCGGGGCGCTAATGAAAAACTGTTTTTT	CATRPSRGANEKLFF
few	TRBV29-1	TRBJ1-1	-	TGCAGCGTTGAGGAAGGGAGGCAAGCTTTCTTT	CSVEEGRQAFF
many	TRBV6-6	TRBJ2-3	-	TGTGCCAGCAGGTTCCCCGGGTCCTCGGCAGATACGCAGTATTTT	CASRFPGSSADTQYF
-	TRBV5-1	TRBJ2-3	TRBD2	TGCGCCAGCAGTATAATAGCGGGAGGGGGAGATACGCAGTATTTT	CASSIIAGGGDTQYF
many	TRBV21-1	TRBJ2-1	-	TGTGCCAGCAGCAAGGGAGGACTAGTTTTGGGTGAGCAGTTCTTC	CASSKGGLVLGEQFF
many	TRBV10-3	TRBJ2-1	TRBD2	TGTGCCATCAGTGAGACTAGCGGGAGAATGAAACAGTTCTTC	CAISETSGRMKQFF
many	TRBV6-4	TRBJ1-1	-	TGTGCCAGCAGTGAAAGGGGAAACACTGAAGCTTTCTTT	CASSERGNTEAFF
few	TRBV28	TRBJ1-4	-	TGTGCCAGCAGTTTATCTGTTCGGGAAGGGAGTGAAAAACTGTTTTTT	CASSLSVREGSEKLFF
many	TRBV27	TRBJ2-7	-	TGTGCCAGCAGTCTGCGACAGTCCTACGAGCAGTACTTC	CASSLRQSYEQYF
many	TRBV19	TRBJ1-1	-	TGTGCCAGTAATCGGGGGCGTTACACTGAAGCTTTCTTT	CASNRGRYTEAFF
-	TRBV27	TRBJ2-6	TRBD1	TGTGCCAGCAGCATGGGACAGGGGGCAAATGGGGCCAACGTCCTGACTTTC	CASSMGQGANGANVLTF
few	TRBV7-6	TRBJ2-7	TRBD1	TGTGCCAGCAGCTTAGAAGGGGGACAGGCAATCTACGAGCAGTACTTC	CASSLEGGQAIYEQYF
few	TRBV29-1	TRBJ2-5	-	TGCAGCGTGGCGGTTAGTCAAGAGACCCAGTACTTC	CSVAVSQETQYF
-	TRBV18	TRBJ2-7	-	TGTGCCAGCTCCCCACTGGAGGGTGCGTACGAGCAGTACTTC	CASSPLEGAYEQYF
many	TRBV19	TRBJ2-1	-	TGTGCCAGTACCGCCGGCCGCTCCTACAATGAGCAGTTCTTC	CASTAGRSYNEQFF
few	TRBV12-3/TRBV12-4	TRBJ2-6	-	TGTGCCAGCAGCCCACAGGGTTCTGGGGCCAACGTCCTGACTTTC	CASSPQGSGANVLTF
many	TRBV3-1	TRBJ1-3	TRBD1	TGTGCCAGCAGCCAAGGGACAGGCGACTCTGGAAACACCATATATTTT	CASSQGTGDSGNTIYF
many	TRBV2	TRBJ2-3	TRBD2	TGTGCCAGCTATGGAGGTGTAGCGGGAGAGGGCGGTACAGATACGCAGTATTTT	CASYGGVAGEGGTDTQYF
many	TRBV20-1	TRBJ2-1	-	TGCAGTGCTAGTCAGGCCCAAACGAGTGAGCAGTTCTTC	CSASQAQTSEQFF
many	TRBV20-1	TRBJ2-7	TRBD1	TGCAGTGCCCCCCTCGGACAGGGTCGCTACGAGCAGTACTTC	CSAPLGQGRYEQYF
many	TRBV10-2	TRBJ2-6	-	TGCGCCAGCAGCGATATCTACTCTGGGGCCAACGTCCTGACTTTC	CASSDIYSGANVLTF
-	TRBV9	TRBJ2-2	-	TGTGCCAGCAGCGTATTTTCGAACACCGGGGAGCTGTTTTTT	CASSVFSNTGELFF
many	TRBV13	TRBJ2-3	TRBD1	TGTGCCAGCAGTTGGGGGACAGGGGAGACAGATACGCAGTATTTT	CASSWGTGETDTQYF
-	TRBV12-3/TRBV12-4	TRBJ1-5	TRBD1	TGTGCCAGCAGTCTAAGGGGGACAGGGTCTCAGCCCCAGCATTTT	CASSLRGTGSQPQHF
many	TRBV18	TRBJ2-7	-	TGTGCCAGCTCACGACAGGGTCGGGGGAGTTCTTATCTTATCTACGAGCAGTACTTC	CASSRQGRGSSYLIYEQYF
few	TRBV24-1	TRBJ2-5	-	TGTGCCACCAGTGATTCCGGGACCCCGTACCAAGAGACCCAGTACTTC	CATSDSGTPYQETQYF
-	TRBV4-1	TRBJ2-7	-	TGCGCCAGCAGCCAAGATCGGGCAGGGCGAGACGAGCAGTACTTC	CASSQDRAGRDEQYF
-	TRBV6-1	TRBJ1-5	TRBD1	TGTGCCAGCAGTACCCGCCCGGGACAGGGGAATCAGCCCCAGCATTTT	CASSTRPGQGNQPQHF
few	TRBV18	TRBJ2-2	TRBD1	TGTGCCAGCTCACCAGGGACAGTAACGACCGGGGAGCTGTTTTTT	CASSPGTVTTGELFF
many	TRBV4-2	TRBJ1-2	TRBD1	TGTGCCAGCAGCCCAGGACAGGGTGGTGGCTACACCTTC	CASSPGQGGGYTF
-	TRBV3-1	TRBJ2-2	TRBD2	TGTGCCAGCAGCCCACGCAGGCCCGGCGGGAGCGCCGGGGAGCTGTTTTTT	CASSPRRPGGSAGELFF
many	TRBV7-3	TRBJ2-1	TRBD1	TGTGCCAGCAGCCCCCGGGACAGAAGTTACAATGAGCAGTTCTTC	CASSPRDRSYNEQFF
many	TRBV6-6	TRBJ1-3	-	TGTGCCAGCCTTTCTTCTGGAAACACCATATATTTT	CASLSSGNTIYF
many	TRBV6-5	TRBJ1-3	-	TGTGCCAGCAGTTACTCGTTCTCTGGAAACACCATATATTTT	CASSYSFSGNTIYF
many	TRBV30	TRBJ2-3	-	TGTGCCTGGGAAACCTCCGGACTCCTGGCAGATACGCAGTATTTT	CAWETSGLLADTQYF
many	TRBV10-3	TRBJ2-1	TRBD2	TGTGCCATCAGTGGAGGACTAGCGGGAGATGAGCAGTTCTTC	CAISGGLAGDEQFF